These 21 T cell receptor beta chains originate from one sample sequenced in a study of OX40 agonist ivuxolimab in advanced cancers. The data were produced by immunoSEQ multiplex PCR, yet TCRdb's version contains in-frame clones alone and is incomplete. The table includes 100,000 or so clones, around 90% detected once. Sequenced here: CD4+ or CD8+ T cells sorted from blood, sampled in a trial of the OX40 agonist ivuxolimab. These receptors all come from an adult with an advanced solid tumor such as melanoma, head and neck, liver or kidney cancer.

The V call is TRBV7-9, the J call TRBJ1-4; 7 nucleotides line up with TRBD1. Trimming removed 11 bases from V and 6 bases from J; junction bases left unmatched: 12. Germline assignment: CDR1 SEHNR and CDR2 FQNEAQ (reference sequence). The CDR3 totals 14 residues. In DNA, the CDR3 is TGTGCCGGCACCCCCGGGACAGCCGATGAAAAACTGTTTTTT. Encoded protein: CAGTPGTADEKLFF.

This chain uses TRBV6-4 with TRBJ1-2, with D possibly being TRBD1 (5 bases). Trimming took off 6 bases at V and 9 bases at J, with 23 bases between the two ends. There are 15 residues in the CDR3. Germline CDR1 is MRHNA and CDR2 is SNTAGT. The CDR3 sequence is CASRAGGYYFRCYTF. In DNA form, the CDR3 reads TGTGCCAGCAGGGCGGGGGGGTACTATTTTAGGTGCTACACCTTC.

The chain has TRBV7-3 and TRBJ2-2; D call uncertain. Germline values: CDR1 SGHTA, CDR2 FQGTGA. The CDR3 length is 15 residues. Trimming shortened V by 2 bases and J by 6 bases, and 13 bases separated the two germline ends. CDR3 in DNA: TGTGCCAGCAGCTTAGGCTCCCCGGTCGCCGGGGAGCTGTTTTTT. Translated, it gives CASSLGSPVAGELFF.

This sequence joins TRBV30 and TRBJ2-5; maybe TRBD2 (6 bases). This CDR3 spans 14 amino acids. Germline values: CDR1 GTSNPN, CDR2 SVGIG (reference sequence). V lost 3 bases, J lost 2 bases, and 13 bases lay in between. The CDR3 spells CAWRAGLAQETQYF. For the CDR3, the DNA is TGTGCCTGGAGGGCGGGACTCGCACAAGAGACCCAGTACTTC.

J is TRBJ2-7 and V is TRBV6-5; D is uncertain. This CDR3 spans 14 amino acids. V shed 5 bases and J shed 2 bases, with 13 bases lying between them. In germline, CDR1 is MNHEY, CDR2 SVGAGI. The CDR3 DNA reads TGTGCCAGCAGTAAACCTCCCGGAACCTACGAGCAGTACTTC. Its protein is CASSKPPGTYEQYF.

The rearrangement links TRBV5-6 to TRBJ2-6, with D uncertain. Germline V gene data show CDR1 as SGHDT and CDR2 as YYEEEE. CDR3 length: 17 amino acids. Trimming removed 2 bases from V and 0 bases from J, with 12 bases in between. DNA for the CDR3: TGTGCCAGCAGCTTTGTAGCCTCCCTCTCTGGGGCCAACGTCCTGACTTTC. Translation gives CASSFVASLSGANVLTF.

The V call is TRBV30, the J call TRBJ2-7; possibly TRBD2 for D (5 bases). V dropped 3 bases and J dropped 1 base, with 7 bases sitting between them. The germline CDR1 and CDR2 sequences are GTSNPN and SVGIG (reference sequence). This CDR3 has 12 residues. In DNA form, the CDR3 reads TGTGCCTGGAGCCGGGGTTCCTACGAGCAGTACTTC. Translating it yields CAWSRGSYEQYF.

This chain links TRBV23-1 with TRBJ2-7; D possibly corresponds to TRBD1 (6 bases). TRBV23-1 is an open reading frame, and its role is uncertain. The V end lost 4 bases, the J end lost 4 bases, and 11 bases lay between the germline ends. The CDR3 length is 13 residues. The CDR3 bases are TGCGCCAGCAGTCGGCACAGGGCATACGAGCAGTACTTC. Its translation: CASSRHRAYEQYF.

J is TRBJ1-1 and V is TRBV11-2; tentative D call: TRBD1 (5 bases). The CDR3 has 15 amino acids. Germline-derived CDR1 and CDR2 are SGHAT and FQNNGV. Trimming removed 5 bases from V and 5 bases from J, with 18 bases in between. CDR3 region: CASSQGQGWGTEAFF. The CDR3 bases are TGTGCCAGCAGCCAAGGGCAGGGCTGGGGGACTGAAGCTTTCTTT.

The chain uses TRBV2 and TRBJ2-3, with D tentatively TRBD1 (6 bases). There are 14 residues in the CDR3. Germline values: CDR1 SNHLY, CDR2 FYNNEI. The V end lost 4 bases, the J end lost 2 bases, and 10 bases lay between the germline ends. CDR3 DNA: TGTGCCAGCAGTGCGGACAGACCCACAGATACGCAGTATTTT. It is translated as CASSADRPTDTQYF.

This clone was observed a single time. The rearrangement links TRBV5-8 to TRBJ1-1, with no clear D. The germline V gene encodes CDR1 SGHTS and CDR2 YDEGEE. The CDR3 consists of 14 residues. The V end lost 3 bases, the J end lost 8 bases, and 17 bases lay between the germline ends. CDR3 bases: TGTGCCAGCAGCTCCTGGACCGGAGCATTGGAAGCTTTCTTT. Protein sequence: CASSSWTGALEAFF. The entire variable domain, with the rest obtained from reference TRBV5-8 and TRBJ1-1, is as follows: EAGVTQSPTHLIKTRGQQATLRCSPISGHTSVYWYQQALGLGLQFLLWYDEGEERNRGNFPPRFSGRQFPNYSSELNVNALELEDSALYLCASSSWTGALEAFFGQGTRLTVV.

The V and J genes are TRBV30 and TRBJ2-5; 8 positions agree with TRBD1. Germline V gene sequence: CDR1 GTSNPN, CDR2 SVGIG (reference sequence). The V gene end was trimmed by 2 bases and the J gene end by 9 bases; junction bases not matched to a gene: 8. This CDR3 region has 13 residues. The DNA of the CDR3 is TGTGCCTGGAGTCCACGACAGGGGCAGGCCCAGTACTTC. Translation gives CAWSPRQGQAQYF.

This chain links TRBV5-4 with TRBJ2-2; maybe TRBD2 (6 bases). The V end was cut by 1 base, the J end by 4 bases, with 14 bases between. The CDR3 spans 16 residues. Germline CDR1 reads SGHNT; CDR2 reads YYREEE (reference sequence). CDR3 amino acids: CASSLYSRRGTGELFF. The CDR3 DNA follows: TGTGCCAGCAGCTTGTACTCCCGGAGGGGCACCGGGGAGCTGTTTTTT.

The CDR3 coding sequence is TGTGCCAGTAGGCGTGAGGGCAGGGGATACACCGGGGAGCTGTTTTTT. It codes for CASRREGRGYTGELFF. V is TRBV19 and J is TRBJ2-2; a weak D match, TRBD1 (6 bases). V gave up 6 bases and J gave up 3 bases, with 17 bases separating them. This CDR3 has 16 amino acids. Germline V gene lookup returns CDR1 LNHDA and CDR2 SQIVND (reference sequence).

The gene calls are TRBV11-3 and TRBJ2-3; D is undetermined. The germline gives CDR1 SGHNT, CDR2 YENEEA. V was shortened by 0 bases and J by 1 base, with 8 bases between the two germline ends. The CDR3 is made up of 15 amino acids. CDR3 region: CASSLDGTGTDTQYF. The CDR3 DNA follows: TGTGCCAGCAGCTTAGACGGCACCGGCACAGATACGCAGTATTTT.

This clone was counted a single time. Germline is not matched at one junction end, which may reflect a read error. V usage is TRBV19 and J usage is TRBJ2-5; 7 nucleotides agree with TRBD2. The J call may not be correct, given that the DNA end is closer to TRBJ2-7. CDR1 and CDR2 (germline): LNHDA, SQIVND (reference sequence). This CDR3 is built from 15 residues. The CDR3 reads CASSIERGLSYEQYF. In DNA form, the CDR3 reads TGTGCCAGCAGTATTGAGCGGGGACTCTCCTACGAGCAGTACTTC.

The chain carries TRBV10-3 and TRBJ2-1; D remains ambiguous. The V end was cut by 5 bases, the J end by 9 bases, with 14 bases between. The germline V gene encodes CDR1 ENHRY and CDR2 SYGVKD. This CDR3 comprises 13 residues. CDR3 protein: CAISPLRDGEQFF. As DNA, the CDR3 is TGTGCCATCAGTCCCCTAAGAGACGGTGAGCAGTTCTTC.

The chain joins TRBV7-2 to TRBJ2-2; 8 bases align to TRBD1. V gave up 5 bases and J gave up 1 base; unmatched junction bases: 3. This CDR3 has 15 amino acids. CDR1 SGHTA and CDR2 FQGNSA come from the germline V gene. The CDR3 nucleotides are TGTGCCAGCAGCAGAGACAGGGGGAACACCGGGGAGCTGTTTTTT. Amino acids: CASSRDRGNTGELFF. Full variable domain (remainder filled in from reference TRBV7-2 and TRBJ2-2): GAGVSQSPSNKVTEKGKDVELRCDPISGHTALYWYRQSLGQGLEFLIYFQGNSAPDKSGLPSDRFSAERTGGSVSTLTIQRTQQEDSAVYLCASSRDRGNTGELFFGEGSRLTVL.

V is TRBV11-2 and J is TRBJ2-1; 10 nucleotides agree with TRBD2. Germline CDR1 and CDR2: SGHAT and FQNNGV. The trim removed 5 bases at V and 8 bases at J, leaving 9 bases unmatched. The CDR3 runs to 15 residues. CDR3 protein: CASSPLGSGRYEQFF. CDR3 coding DNA: TGTGCCAGCAGCCCCCTGGGTAGCGGGAGGTATGAGCAGTTCTTC.

The chain couples TRBV6-6 to TRBJ2-7; weak D call: TRBD1 (5 bases). The CDR3 is 14 residues long. The germline gives CDR1 MNHNY, CDR2 SVGAGI (reference sequence). V lost 4 bases, J lost 0 bases, and 10 bases lay in between. CDR3 sequence reads: CASSLPTDSYEQYF. The CDR3 nucleotides read TGTGCCAGCAGTTTGCCGACAGACTCCTACGAGCAGTACTTC.

The chain couples TRBV30 to TRBJ2-7; D remains unclear. CDR1 is GTSNPN and CDR2 is SVGIG in the germline V gene (reference sequence). V shed 1 base and J shed 2 bases, with 3 bases lying between them. The CDR3 totals 11 residues. This chain's CDR3 is CAWSETYEQYF. The CDR3 region has the DNA TGTGCCTGGAGTGAAACCTACGAGCAGTACTTC.